This T cell receptor (beta chain) was captured in a study of blood T cell repertoires in COVID-19. Study background: Sources were T cells, B-cell-depleted T cells, or PBMCs; the material itself was cDNA or gDNA.

V dropped 6 bases and J dropped 0; count of bases not matched to a gene: 8. The CDR3 runs to 16 residues. Germline lookup yields CDR1 MNHEY and CDR2 SMNVEV (reference sequence). Some clones are missing from TCRdb's copy, which holds only in-frame ones; the method was immunoSEQ multiplex PCR. The sample lists about 210,000 clones; 70% to 90% were seen once. Sequencing was carried out using peripheral blood. The sequence was obtained from a woman aged 45 to 65 with active or convalescent COVID-19. The chain uses TRBV27 and TRBJ1-5; 7 bases line up with TRBD1. The DNA for the CDR3 is TGTGCCAGCAGCCAAGGGACAGCCTATAGCAATCAGCCCCAGCATTTT. It codes for CASSQGTAYSNQPQHF.